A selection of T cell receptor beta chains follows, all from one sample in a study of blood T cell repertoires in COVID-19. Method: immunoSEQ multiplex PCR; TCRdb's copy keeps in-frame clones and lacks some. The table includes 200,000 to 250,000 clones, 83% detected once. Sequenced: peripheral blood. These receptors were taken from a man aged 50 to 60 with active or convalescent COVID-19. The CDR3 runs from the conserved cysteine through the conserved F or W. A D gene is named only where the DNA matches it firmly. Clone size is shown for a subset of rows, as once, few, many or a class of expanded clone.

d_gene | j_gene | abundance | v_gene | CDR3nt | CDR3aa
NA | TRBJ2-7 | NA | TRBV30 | TGTGCCTGGAGTGTTAGCAGTTCCTACGAGCAGTACTTC | CAWSVSSSYEQYF
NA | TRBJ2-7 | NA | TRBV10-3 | TGTGCCATCAGTGAGGGTCAGGGGGGAGGCTACGAGCAGTACTTC | CAISEGQGGGYEQYF
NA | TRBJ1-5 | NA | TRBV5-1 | TGCGCCAGCAGCTTGGGCAGGGCCTCGGGTCAGCCCCAGCATTTT | CASSLGRASGQPQHF
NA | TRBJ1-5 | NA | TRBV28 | TGTGCCAGCAGTTTTCCAGGTAGCAATCAGCCCCAGCATTTT | CASSFPGSNQPQHF
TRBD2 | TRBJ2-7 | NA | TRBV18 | TGTGCCAGCTCACCAGGGCGCGGGGGGTACGAGCAGTACTTC | CASSPGRGGYEQYF
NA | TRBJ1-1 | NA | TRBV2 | TGTGCCAGCAGCCGGACAGCGAACACTGAAGCTTTCTTT | CASSRTANTEAFF
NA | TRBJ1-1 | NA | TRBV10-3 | TGTGCCATCAGTCCTACCGACGGGGTCGAGGCTTTCTTT | CAISPTDGVEAFF
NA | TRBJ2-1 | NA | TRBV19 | TGTGCCAGTAGTATTATTCTGAGGGGGTATGAGCAGTTCTTC | CASSIILRGYEQFF
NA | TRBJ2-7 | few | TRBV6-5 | TGTGCCAGCAGTTACTCCGGACAGTACGAGCAGTACTTC | CASSYSGQYEQYF
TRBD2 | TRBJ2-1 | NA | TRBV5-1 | TGCGCCAGCGGACAATCTAGCGGACCTATAGGCAATGAGCAGTTCTTC | CASGQSSGPIGNEQFF
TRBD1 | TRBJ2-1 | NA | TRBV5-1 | TGCGCCAGCAGCTTGGACAGGGGGCTGGGCAATGAGCAGTTCTTC | CASSLDRGLGNEQFF
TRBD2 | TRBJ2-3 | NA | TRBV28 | TGTGCCAGCAGTTTATCAGCGGGAGGGCCAGATACGCAGTATTTT | CASSLSAGGPDTQYF
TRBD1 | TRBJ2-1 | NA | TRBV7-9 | TGTGCCAGCAGCCGTGGGACAGGCTCTTACAATGAGCAGTTCTTC | CASSRGTGSYNEQFF
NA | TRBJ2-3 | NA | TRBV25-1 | TGTGCCAGCAGTGTAGACAGGAACACAGATACGCAGTATTTT | CASSVDRNTDTQYF
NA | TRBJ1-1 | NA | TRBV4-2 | TGTGCCAGCAGCCAAGGAAGCCCTCCCACTGAAGCTTTCTTT | CASSQGSPPTEAFF
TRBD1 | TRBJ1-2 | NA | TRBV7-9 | TGTGCCAGCAGCTTATGGGACAGGACCAACTATGGCTACACCTTC | CASSLWDRTNYGYTF
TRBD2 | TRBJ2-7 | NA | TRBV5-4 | TGTGCCAGCAGCCCAATAGCGGGAGTTAAAAACGAGCAGTACTTC | CASSPIAGVKNEQYF
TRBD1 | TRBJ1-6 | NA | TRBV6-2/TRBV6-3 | TGTGCCAGCAGTACCGACAGGGGGCTACCCCTCCACTTT | CASSTDRGLPLHF
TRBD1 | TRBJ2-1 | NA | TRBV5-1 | TGCGCCAGCAGCCGGACAGGTATCAACACCCGTTTCTACAATGAGCAGTTCTTC | CASSRTGINTRFYNEQFF
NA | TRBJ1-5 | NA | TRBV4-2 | TGTGCCAGCAGCCAAGGTGCGGGGGCAAATCAGCCCCAGCATTTT | CASSQGAGANQPQHF
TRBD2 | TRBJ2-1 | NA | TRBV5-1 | TGCGCCAGCAGCCCATCTAGCGGGATGGGTAATGAGCAGTTCTTC | CASSPSSGMGNEQFF
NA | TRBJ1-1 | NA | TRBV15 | TGTGCCACCAGCAGAGATAACATCGTAATAGAAGCTTTCTTT | CATSRDNIVIEAFF
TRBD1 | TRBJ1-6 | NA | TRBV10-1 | TGCGCCAGCAGTTCAGGGGGCTTTGGATCACCCCTCCACTTT | CASSSGGFGSPLHF
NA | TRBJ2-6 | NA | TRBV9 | TGTGCCAGCAGCGCGCGTTTGGCTGGGGCCAACGTCCTGACTTTC | CASSARLAGANVLTF
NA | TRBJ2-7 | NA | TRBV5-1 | TGCGCCAGCAGCTTCACCGGGACTTCCAGTTTCTACGAGCAGTACTTC | CASSFTGTSSFYEQYF
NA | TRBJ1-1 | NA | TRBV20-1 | TGCAGTTTCTTAATGAACACTGAAGCTTTCTTT | CSFLMNTEAFF
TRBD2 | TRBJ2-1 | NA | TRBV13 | TGTGCCAGCAGCTCCGGGACTAGCGGGATGGATGAGCAGTTCTTC | CASSSGTSGMDEQFF
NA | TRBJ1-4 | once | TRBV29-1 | TGCAGCGTTGAACTAGCCGGAGTGACATCAACTAATGAAAAACTGTTTTTT | CSVELAGVTSTNEKLFF
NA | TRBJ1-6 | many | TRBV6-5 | TGTGCCAGCAGACCGCGGACGGGAGACAATTCACCCCTCCACTTT | CASRPRTGDNSPLHF
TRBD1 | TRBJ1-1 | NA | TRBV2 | TGTGCCAGCAGTTATTTCTCCGGGACAGGGGGAACTGAAGCTTTCTTT | CASSYFSGTGGTEAFF
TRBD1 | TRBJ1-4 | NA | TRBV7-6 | TGTGCCAGCAGCCGGGACAGGGAAAAACTGTTTTTT | CASSRDREKLFF
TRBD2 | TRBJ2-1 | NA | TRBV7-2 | TGTGCCAGCAGCCTAACGGGGACTAGCGGGGGACTCAATGAGCAGTTCTTC | CASSLTGTSGGLNEQFF
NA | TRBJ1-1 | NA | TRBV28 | TGTGCCAGCAGCTTGATCGGAGAAGGCACTGAAGCTTTCTTT | CASSLIGEGTEAFF
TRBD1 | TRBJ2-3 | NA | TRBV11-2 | TGTGCCAGCAGCCGTTGGGACAGCTCGTCCACAGATACGCAGTATTTT | CASSRWDSSSTDTQYF
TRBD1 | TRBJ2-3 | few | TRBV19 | TGTGCCAGTAGAACCACCAGACAGGGAGGCACAGATACGCAGTATTTT | CASRTTRQGGTDTQYF
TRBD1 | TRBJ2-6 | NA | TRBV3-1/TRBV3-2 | TGTGCCAGCAGCCCTACAGGGGCAGGGGCCAACGTCCTGACTTTC | CASSPTGAGANVLTF
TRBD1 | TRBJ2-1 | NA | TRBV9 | TGTGCCAGCAGCGATCCGACAGGGGCCAAAGGGAATGAGCAGTTCTTC | CASSDPTGAKGNEQFF
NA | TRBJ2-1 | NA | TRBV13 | TGTGCCAGCAGCTTCACTAGCTCGCGAGGCTCCTACAATGAGCAGTTCTTC | CASSFTSSRGSYNEQFF
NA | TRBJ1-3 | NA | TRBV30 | TGTGCCTGGAGTCTGAGGGTTTCTGGAAACACCATATATTTT | CAWSLRVSGNTIYF
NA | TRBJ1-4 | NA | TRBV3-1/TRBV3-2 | TGTGCCAGCAGCCAAGATCCCGGGAGTGCTAATGAAAAACTGTTTTTT | CASSQDPGSANEKLFF
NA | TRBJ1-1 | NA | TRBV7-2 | TGTGCCAGTCACGGCGACAGGGAAGCTTTCTTT | CASHGDREAFF
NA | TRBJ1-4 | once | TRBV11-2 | TGTGCCAGCAGCTCGCTCACCCAGGGGTCATTTAATGAAAAACTGTTTTTT | CASSSLTQGSFNEKLFF
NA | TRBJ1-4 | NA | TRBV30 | TGTGCCGAGGGACGGGGGGGCACTAATGAAAAACTGTTTTTT | CAEGRGGTNEKLFF
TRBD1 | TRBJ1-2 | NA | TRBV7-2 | TGTGCCAGCAGCTTGACCGGGACAGGGGGGGGTGGCTACACCTTC | CASSLTGTGGGGYTF
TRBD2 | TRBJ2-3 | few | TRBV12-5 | TGTGCTAGTGGTTTAGGGCTAGCGGAGATAGATACGCAGTATTTT | CASGLGLAEIDTQYF
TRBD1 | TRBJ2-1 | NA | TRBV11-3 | TGTGCCAGCAGCCCCGGGACAGGTCATGAGCAGTTCTTC | CASSPGTGHEQFF